This T cell receptor (beta chain) was recorded in a study of cytomegalovirus exposure and HLA in healthy donors. Study-wide results and limits: The study listed around 150 cytomegalovirus-associated TCR beta chains. The tendency of first-cohort TCR clusters to co-occur in the roughly 120 validation repertoires was identified by a subsequent analysis. Both high specificity and high sensitivity reportedly marked the classifier's diagnosis of cytomegalovirus status.

In regard to this clone: Its antigen remains unknown.

TCRdb's table, derived via immunoSEQ multiplex PCR, lists solely in-frame clones and lacks some. Of 100,000 to 150,000 clones listed, about 90% were seen once; the top ten hold 3% to 3.5%. Input material: PBMCs. This receptor was identified in a man aged 25 to 40 in good health and CMV-seronegative.

CDR3 coding DNA: TGCGCCAGCAGCCATGGCTCTGGCGGGGGTTCCTACGAGCAGTACTTC. Residues: CASSHGSGGGSYEQYF. V is TRBV4-1 and J is TRBJ2-7; 7 bases line up with TRBD2. With V trimmed by 3 bases and J by 1 base, 9 bases remained unmatched. Germline loops: CDR1 MGHRA, CDR2 YSYEKL. The CDR3 length is 16 residues.